This is a list of T cell receptor beta chains from one sample in a study of cytomegalovirus exposure and HLA in healthy donors. Generated by immunoSEQ multiplex PCR, the TCRdb table keeps only in-frame clones and is missing some. The table has some 150,000 clones, 82% seen once. The sequencing input was PBMCs. Source of these receptors: a woman between 50 and 59 years old in good health and CMV-seropositive. Each CDR3 is given without its conserved first and last residue. Fields, in order: V gene, CDR3 protein.

v_call: TRBV10-2
cdr3_aa: ASSEPGWNTEAF

v_call: TRBV19
cdr3_aa: ASSRGLASFSYNEQF

v_call: TRBV7-2
cdr3_aa: ASSLVGAANYGYT

v_call: TRBV9
cdr3_aa: ASTFRRGSYEQY

v_call: TRBV4-1
cdr3_aa: ASSQSSGGSLETQY

v_call: TRBV19
cdr3_aa: ASKRDRVYGELF

v_call: TRBV7-2
cdr3_aa: ASSFPGLQHEQY

v_call: TRBV10-3
cdr3_aa: AISATGGWGAF

v_call: TRBV28
cdr3_aa: ASSSSTSGRALETQY

v_call: TRBV5-4
cdr3_aa: ASSTPGATGELF

v_call: TRBV19
cdr3_aa: ATKTNEQF

v_call: TRBV9
cdr3_aa: ASSVANHGRLSGNTIY

v_call: TRBV27
cdr3_aa: ASSLSLWRPEQF

v_call: TRBV7-6
cdr3_aa: ASSRYQETQY

v_call: TRBV14
cdr3_aa: ASSPNMNTEAF

v_call: TRBV4-1
cdr3_aa: ASSQDTISGVPYNEQF

v_call: TRBV9
cdr3_aa: ASSGWDRGPDTEAF

v_call: TRBV27
cdr3_aa: ASSVGVGELF

v_call: TRBV15
cdr3_aa: ATSRAGRENYGYT

v_call: TRBV7-8
cdr3_aa: ASSLELAGATNTGELF

v_call: TRBV30
cdr3_aa: AWTLQGYEQY

v_call: TRBV5-1
cdr3_aa: ASSLAGQGIIGRYTEAF

v_call: TRBV6-1
cdr3_aa: ASWGTGYVYEQY

v_call: TRBV9
cdr3_aa: ASSPREGGGTQY

v_call: TRBV5-1
cdr3_aa: ASSLPGLADTDTQY

v_call: TRBV11-2
cdr3_aa: ASSGSQLDKTGNTIY

v_call: TRBV28
cdr3_aa: ASSRLGEGLNEQY

v_call: TRBV5-1
cdr3_aa: ASSFRGGLTDTQY

v_call: TRBV27
cdr3_aa: ASSFFLAGGSTDTQY

v_call: TRBV7-3
cdr3_aa: ASSQGTGANVLT

v_call: TRBV5-1
cdr3_aa: ASSLGLQETQY

v_call: TRBV4-1
cdr3_aa: ASSQAGTDSNQPQH

v_call: TRBV18
cdr3_aa: ASSPQQGSHEQY

v_call: TRBV7-9
cdr3_aa: ASSLGGSSEKLF

v_call: TRBV18
cdr3_aa: ASSQQDLNEKLF

v_call: TRBV5-1
cdr3_aa: ASRDSSGANVLT

v_call: TRBV2
cdr3_aa: ASVGLAADEQY

v_call: TRBV5-1
cdr3_aa: ASSLLGGGRNSQY

v_call: TRBV4-3
cdr3_aa: ASPSTSGSGEQY

v_call: TRBV4-2
cdr3_aa: ASSQAGGRHEQY